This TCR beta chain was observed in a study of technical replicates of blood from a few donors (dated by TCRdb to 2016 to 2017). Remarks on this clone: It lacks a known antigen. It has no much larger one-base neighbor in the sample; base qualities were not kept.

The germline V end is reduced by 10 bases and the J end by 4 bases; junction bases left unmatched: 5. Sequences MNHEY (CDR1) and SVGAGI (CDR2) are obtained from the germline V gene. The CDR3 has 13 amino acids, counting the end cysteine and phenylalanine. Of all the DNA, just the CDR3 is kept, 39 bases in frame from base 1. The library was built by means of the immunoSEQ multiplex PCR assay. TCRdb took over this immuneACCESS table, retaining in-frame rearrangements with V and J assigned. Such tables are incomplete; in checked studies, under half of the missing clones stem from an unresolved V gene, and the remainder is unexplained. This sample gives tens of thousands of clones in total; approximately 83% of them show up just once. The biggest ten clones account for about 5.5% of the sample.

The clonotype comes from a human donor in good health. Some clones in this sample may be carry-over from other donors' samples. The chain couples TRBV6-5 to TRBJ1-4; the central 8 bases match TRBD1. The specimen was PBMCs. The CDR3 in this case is CATGTGGNEKLFF. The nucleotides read TGTGCCACCGGGACAGGTGGTAATGAAAAACTGTTTTTT.